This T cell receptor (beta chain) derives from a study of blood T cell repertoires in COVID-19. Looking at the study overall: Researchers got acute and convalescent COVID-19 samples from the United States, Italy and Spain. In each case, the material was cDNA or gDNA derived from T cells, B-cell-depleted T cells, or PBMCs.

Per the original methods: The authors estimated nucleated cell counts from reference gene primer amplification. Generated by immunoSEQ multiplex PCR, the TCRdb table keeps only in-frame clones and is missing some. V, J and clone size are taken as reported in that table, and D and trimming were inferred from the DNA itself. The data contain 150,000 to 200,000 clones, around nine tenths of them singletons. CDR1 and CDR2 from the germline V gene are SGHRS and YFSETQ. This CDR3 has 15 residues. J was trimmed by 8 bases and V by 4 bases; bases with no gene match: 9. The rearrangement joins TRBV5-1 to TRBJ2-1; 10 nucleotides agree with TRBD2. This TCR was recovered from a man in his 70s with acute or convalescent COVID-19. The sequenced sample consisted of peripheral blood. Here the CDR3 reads CASSPLAGGTDEQFF. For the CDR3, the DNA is TGCGCCAGCAGCCCCTTAGCGGGGGGAACCGATGAGCAGTTCTTC.